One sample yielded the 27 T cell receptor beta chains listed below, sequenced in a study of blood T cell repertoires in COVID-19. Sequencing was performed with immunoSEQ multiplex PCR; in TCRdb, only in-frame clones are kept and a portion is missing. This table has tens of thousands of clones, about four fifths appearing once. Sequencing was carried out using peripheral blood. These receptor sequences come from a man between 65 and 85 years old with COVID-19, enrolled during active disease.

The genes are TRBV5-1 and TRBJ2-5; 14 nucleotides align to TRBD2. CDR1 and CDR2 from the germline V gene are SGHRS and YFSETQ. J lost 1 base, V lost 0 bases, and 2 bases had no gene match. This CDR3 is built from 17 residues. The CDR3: CASSLGGLAGAQETQYF. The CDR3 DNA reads TGCGCCAGCAGCTTGGGGGGACTAGCGGGGGCCCAAGAGACCCAGTACTTC.

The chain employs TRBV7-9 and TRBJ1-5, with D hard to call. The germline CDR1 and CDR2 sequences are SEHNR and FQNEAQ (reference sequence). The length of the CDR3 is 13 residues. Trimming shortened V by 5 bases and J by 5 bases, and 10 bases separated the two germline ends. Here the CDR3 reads CASSPAGDQPQHF. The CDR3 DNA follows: TGTGCCAGCAGCCCGGCGGGAGATCAGCCCCAGCATTTT.

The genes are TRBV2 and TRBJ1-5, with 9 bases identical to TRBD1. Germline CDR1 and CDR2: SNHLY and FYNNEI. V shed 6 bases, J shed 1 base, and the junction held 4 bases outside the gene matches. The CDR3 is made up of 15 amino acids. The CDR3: CASRGTGISNQPQHF. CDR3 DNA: TGTGCCAGCAGGGGGACAGGGATAAGCAATCAGCCCCAGCATTTT. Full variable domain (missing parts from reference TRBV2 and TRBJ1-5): EPEVTQTPSHQVTQMGQEVILRCVPISNHLYFYWYRQILGQKVEFLVSFYNNEISEKSEIFDDQFSVERPDGSNFTLKIRSTKLEDSAMYFCASRGTGISNQPQHFGDGTRLSIL.

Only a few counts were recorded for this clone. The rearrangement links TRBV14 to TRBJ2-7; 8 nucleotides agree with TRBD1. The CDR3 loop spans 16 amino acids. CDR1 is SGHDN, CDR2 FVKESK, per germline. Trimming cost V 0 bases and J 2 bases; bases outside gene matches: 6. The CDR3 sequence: CASSQEGQGAPYEQYF. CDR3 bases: TGTGCCAGCAGCCAAGAAGGGCAGGGGGCGCCCTACGAGCAGTACTTC.

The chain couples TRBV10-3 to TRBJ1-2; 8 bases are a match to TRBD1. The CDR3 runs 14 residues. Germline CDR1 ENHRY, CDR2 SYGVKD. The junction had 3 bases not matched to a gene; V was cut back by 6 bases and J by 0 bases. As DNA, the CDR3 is TGTGCCATCAGGACAGGGGTTACTAACTATGGCTACACCTTC. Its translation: CAIRTGVTNYGYTF.

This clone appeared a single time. The CDR3 DNA follows: TGTGCCAGCAGCCTTGACAGGAACACTGAAGCTTTCTTT. Residues: CASSLDRNTEAFF. This rearrangement joins TRBV9 to TRBJ1-1; a weak D match, TRBD1 (5 bases). With 4 bases removed from V and 1 base from J, the gap between germline ends came to 8 bases. Per the germline V gene, CDR1 is SGDLS and CDR2 is YYNGEE. CDR3 length equals 13 residues.

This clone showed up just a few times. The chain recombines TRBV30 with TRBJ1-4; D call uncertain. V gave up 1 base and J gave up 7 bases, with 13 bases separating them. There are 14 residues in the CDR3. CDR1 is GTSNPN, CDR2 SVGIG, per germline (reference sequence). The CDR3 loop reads CAWSGAKRSEKLFF. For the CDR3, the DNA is TGTGCCTGGAGTGGGGCAAAACGAAGTGAAAAACTGTTTTTT.

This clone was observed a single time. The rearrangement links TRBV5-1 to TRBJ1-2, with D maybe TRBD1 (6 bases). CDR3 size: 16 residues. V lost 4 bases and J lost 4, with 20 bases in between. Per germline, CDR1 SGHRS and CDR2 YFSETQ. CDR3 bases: TGCGCCAGCAGCCCGTCAGATATACAGGGTTTCTATGGCTACACCTTC. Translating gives CASSPSDIQGFYGYTF.

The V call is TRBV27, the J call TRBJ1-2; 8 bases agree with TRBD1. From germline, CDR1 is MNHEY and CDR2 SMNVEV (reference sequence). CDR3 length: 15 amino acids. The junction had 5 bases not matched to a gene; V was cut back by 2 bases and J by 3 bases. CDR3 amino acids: CASSLGQGGHYGYTF. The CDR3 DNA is TGTGCCAGCAGTTTAGGACAGGGTGGACACTATGGCTACACCTTC.

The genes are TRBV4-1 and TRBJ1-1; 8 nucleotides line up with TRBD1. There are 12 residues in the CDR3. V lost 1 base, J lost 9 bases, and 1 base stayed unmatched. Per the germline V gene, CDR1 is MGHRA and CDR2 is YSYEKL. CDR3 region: CASSQGDRKAFF. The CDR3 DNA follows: TGCGCCAGCAGCCAAGGGGACAGGAAAGCTTTCTTT.

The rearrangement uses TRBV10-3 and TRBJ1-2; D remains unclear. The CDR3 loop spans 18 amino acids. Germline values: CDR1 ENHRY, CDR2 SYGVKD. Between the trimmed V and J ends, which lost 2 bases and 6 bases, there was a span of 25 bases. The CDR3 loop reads CAISELPYTGSTVDGYTF. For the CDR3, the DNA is TGTGCCATCAGTGAGCTCCCTTACACGGGATCCACCGTGGATGGCTACACCTTC.

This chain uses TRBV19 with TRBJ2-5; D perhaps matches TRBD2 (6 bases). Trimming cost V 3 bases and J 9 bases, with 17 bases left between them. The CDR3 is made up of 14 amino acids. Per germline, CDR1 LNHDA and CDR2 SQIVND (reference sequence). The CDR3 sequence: CASSITGLDTSQYF. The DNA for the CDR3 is TGTGCCAGTAGTATCACGGGACTTGATACTTCCCAGTACTTC.

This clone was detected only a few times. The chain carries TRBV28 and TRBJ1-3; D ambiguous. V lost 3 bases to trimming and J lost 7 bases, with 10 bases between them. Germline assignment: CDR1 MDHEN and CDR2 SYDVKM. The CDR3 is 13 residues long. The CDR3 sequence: CASSLAQRNTIYF. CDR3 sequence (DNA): TGTGCCAGCAGTTTGGCGCAGCGGAACACCATATATTTT.

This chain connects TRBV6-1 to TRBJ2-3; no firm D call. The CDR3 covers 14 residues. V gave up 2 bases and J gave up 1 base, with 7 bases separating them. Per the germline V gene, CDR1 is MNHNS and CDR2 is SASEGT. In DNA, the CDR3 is TGTGCCAGCAGTGAATCCCATCGCACAGATACGCAGTATTTT. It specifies CASSESHRTDTQYF.

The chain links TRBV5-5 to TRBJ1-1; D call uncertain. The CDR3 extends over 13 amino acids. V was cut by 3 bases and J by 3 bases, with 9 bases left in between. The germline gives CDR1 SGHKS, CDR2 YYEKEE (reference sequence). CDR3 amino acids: CASSWAMHTEAFF. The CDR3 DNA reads TGTGCCAGCAGCTGGGCGATGCACACTGAAGCTTTCTTT.

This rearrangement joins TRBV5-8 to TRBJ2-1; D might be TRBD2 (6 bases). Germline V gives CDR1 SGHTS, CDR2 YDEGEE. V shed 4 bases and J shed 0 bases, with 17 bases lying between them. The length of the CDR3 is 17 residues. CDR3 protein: CASSGLVAAFSYNEQFF. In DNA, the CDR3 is TGTGCCAGCAGCGGTTTGGTAGCGGCTTTCTCCTACAATGAGCAGTTCTTC. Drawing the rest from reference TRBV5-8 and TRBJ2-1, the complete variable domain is EAGVTQSPTHLIKTRGQQATLRCSPISGHTSVYWYQQALGLGLQFLLWYDEGEERNRGNFPPRFSGRQFPNYSSELNVNALELEDSALYLCASSGLVAAFSYNEQFFGPGTRLTVL.

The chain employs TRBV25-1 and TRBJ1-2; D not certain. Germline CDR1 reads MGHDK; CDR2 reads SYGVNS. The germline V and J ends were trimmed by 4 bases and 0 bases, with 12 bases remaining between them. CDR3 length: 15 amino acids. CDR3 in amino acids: CASSGLGSSNYGYTF. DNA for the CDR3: TGTGCCAGCAGTGGCCTCGGGTCTTCTAACTATGGCTACACCTTC.

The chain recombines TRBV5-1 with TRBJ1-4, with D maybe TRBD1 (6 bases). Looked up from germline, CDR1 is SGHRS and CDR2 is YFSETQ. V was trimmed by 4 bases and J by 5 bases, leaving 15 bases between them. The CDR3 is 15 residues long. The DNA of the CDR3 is TGCGCCAGCAGCCCCGAGGGGGGGTTCAATGAAAAACTGTTTTTT. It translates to CASSPEGGFNEKLFF. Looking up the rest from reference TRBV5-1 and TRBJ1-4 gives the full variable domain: KAGVTQTPRYLIKTRGQQVTLSCSPISGHRSVSWYQQTPGQGLQFLFEYFSETQRNKGNFPGRFSGRQFSNSRSEMNVSTLELGDSALYLCASSPEGGFNEKLFFGSGTQLSVL.

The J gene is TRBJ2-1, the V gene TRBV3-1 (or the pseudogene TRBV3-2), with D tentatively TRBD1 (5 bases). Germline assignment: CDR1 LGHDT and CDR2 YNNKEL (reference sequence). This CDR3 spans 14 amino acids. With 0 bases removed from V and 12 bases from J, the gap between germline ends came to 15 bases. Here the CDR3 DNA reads TGTGCCAGCAGCCAAGACTATAGTATTCAGGGGCAGTTCTTC. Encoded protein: CASSQDYSIQGQFF.

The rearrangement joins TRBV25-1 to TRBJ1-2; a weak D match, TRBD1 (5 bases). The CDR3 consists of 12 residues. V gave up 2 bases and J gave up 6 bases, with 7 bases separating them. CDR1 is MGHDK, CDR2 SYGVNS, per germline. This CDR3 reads CASSEQGDGYTF. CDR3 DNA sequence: TGTGCCAGCAGTGAACAGGGTGATGGCTACACCTTC.

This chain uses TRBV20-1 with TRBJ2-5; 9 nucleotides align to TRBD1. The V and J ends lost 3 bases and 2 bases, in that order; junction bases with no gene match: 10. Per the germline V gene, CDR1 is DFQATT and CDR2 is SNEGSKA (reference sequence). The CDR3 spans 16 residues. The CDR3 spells CSASWSQGAKQETQYF. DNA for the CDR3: TGCAGTGCTAGTTGGTCACAGGGGGCTAAACAAGAGACCCAGTACTTC.

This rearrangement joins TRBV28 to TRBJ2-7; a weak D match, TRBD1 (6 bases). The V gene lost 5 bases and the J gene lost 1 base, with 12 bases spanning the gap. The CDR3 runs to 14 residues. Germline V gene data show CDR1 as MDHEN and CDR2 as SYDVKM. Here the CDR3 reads CASSPSGQSYEQYF. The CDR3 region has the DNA TGTGCCAGCAGTCCTTCGGGACAATCCTACGAGCAGTACTTC.

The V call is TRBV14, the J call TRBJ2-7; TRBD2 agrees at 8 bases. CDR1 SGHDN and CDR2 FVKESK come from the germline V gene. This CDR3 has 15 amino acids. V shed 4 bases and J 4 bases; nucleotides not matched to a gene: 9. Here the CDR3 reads CASSRPGLGSYEQYF. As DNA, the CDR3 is TGTGCCAGCAGCCGACCGGGACTAGGATCTTACGAGCAGTACTTC.

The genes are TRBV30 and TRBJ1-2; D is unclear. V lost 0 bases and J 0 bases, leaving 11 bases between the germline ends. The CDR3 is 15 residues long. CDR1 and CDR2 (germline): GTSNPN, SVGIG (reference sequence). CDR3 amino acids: CAWSVGLTANYGYTF. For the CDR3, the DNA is TGTGCCTGGAGTGTAGGCCTTACAGCTAACTATGGCTACACCTTC.

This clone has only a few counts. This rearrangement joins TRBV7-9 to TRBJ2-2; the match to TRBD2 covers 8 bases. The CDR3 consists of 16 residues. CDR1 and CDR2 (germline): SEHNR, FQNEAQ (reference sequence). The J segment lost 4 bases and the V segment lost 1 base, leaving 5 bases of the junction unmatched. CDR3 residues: CASSLVIAGFTGELFF. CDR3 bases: TGTGCCAGCAGCTTAGTTATAGCGGGGTTCACCGGGGAGCTGTTTTTT. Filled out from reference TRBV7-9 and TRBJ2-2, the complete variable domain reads DTGVSQNPRHKITKRGQNVTFRCDPISEHNRLYWYRQTLGQGPEFLTYFQNEAQLEKSRLLSDRFSAERPKGSFSTLEIQRTEQGDSAMYLCASSLVIAGFTGELFFGEGSRLTVL.

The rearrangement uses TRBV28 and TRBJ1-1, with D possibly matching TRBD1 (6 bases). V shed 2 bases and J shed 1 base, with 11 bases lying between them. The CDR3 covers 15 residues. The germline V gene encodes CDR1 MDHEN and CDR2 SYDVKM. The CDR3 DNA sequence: TGTGCCAGCAGTTTAGGGGGCAAAGGGAACACTGAAGCTTTCTTT. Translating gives CASSLGGKGNTEAFF.

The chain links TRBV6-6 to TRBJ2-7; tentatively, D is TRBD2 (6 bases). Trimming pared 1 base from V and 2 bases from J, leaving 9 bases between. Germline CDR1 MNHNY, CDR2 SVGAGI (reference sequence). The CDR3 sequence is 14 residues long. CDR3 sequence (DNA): TGTGCCAGCAGTTACTATGGAGGGACCTACGAGCAGTACTTC. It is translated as CASSYYGGTYEQYF.